The 10 T cell receptor beta chains in this list originate from one sample, sequenced in a study of CD8 T cells in ankylosing spondylitis. One entry per CDR3 protein results from TCRdb running MiXCR on the 5' RACE reads. Here the sample spans about 190,000 distinct CDR3 sequences, 10% to 15% being singletons. Sequenced material: blood, either unsorted or a sorted T cell fraction (not recorded which). The receptors originated from a female donor with ankylosing spondylitis or in good health (not recorded which).

This clonotype was detected only a few times. The CDR3: CASSTVPRLANTGELFF. CDR3 DNA: TGTGCCAGTAGTACGGTACCCCGGCTGGCGAACACCGGGGAGCTGTTTTTT. The chain carries TRBV19 and TRBJ2-2; no firm D call. The CDR3 runs 17 residues. CDR1 and CDR2 from the germline V gene are LNHDA and SQIVND (reference sequence). With 4 bases removed from V and 0 bases from J, the gap between germline ends came to 15 bases.

Many counts were recorded for this clonotype. J is TRBJ2-1 and V is TRBV12-3 or TRBV12-4; possible D gene TRBD2, 6 bases. V lost 3 bases, J lost 4 bases, and 13 bases lay in between. The CDR3 is made up of 15 amino acids. The CDR3 loop reads CASSFRGSQYNEQFF. DNA for the CDR3: TGTGCCAGCAGTTTTCGGGGGAGTCAATACAATGAGCAGTTCTTC.

The sample holds many counts of this clonotype. This chain uses TRBV12-3 or TRBV12-4 with TRBJ2-3, with D tentatively TRBD2 (5 bases). The CDR3 consists of 14 residues. The V end lost 5 bases, the J end lost 0 bases, and 9 bases lay between the germline ends. The CDR3 spells CASSVDWSTDTQYF. CDR3 DNA sequence: TGTGCCAGCAGTGTGGACTGGAGCACAGATACGCAGTATTTT.

The chain has TRBV6-2 or TRBV6-3 and TRBJ2-7; tentatively, D is TRBD1 (6 bases). Between the trimmed V and J ends, which lost 6 bases and 1 base, there was a span of 22 bases. The CDR3 is 17 residues long. Germline V CDR1 and CDR2: MNHEY, SVGEGT. The DNA for the CDR3 is TGTGCCAGCAGCCGAATACAGGGCCCGAGGATTTCCTACGAGCAGTACTTC. Translation: CASSRIQGPRISYEQYF.

In this sample, this clonotype turned up many times. This sequence joins TRBV19 and TRBJ1-2; D is perhaps TRBD1 (5 bases). The CDR3 has 17 amino acids. Deletions cut 1 base from V and 8 bases from J, with 23 bases between. CDR1 LNHDA and CDR2 SQIVND come from the germline V gene (reference sequence). This chain's CDR3 is CASSIGSTTALSQGYTF. In DNA, the CDR3 is TGTGCCAGTAGTATAGGTTCCACGACAGCGCTTTCCCAGGGCTACACCTTC.

The table lists this clonotype with a few counts. This rearrangement joins TRBV5-1 to TRBJ2-5; D gene unclear. CDR3 size: 12 residues. Trimming stripped 4 bases from V and 6 bases from J, with 10 bases between. Looked up from germline, CDR1 is SGHRS and CDR2 is YFSETQ. The CDR3 sequence is CASSPDWKTQYF. The CDR3, as DNA: TGCGCCAGCAGCCCAGATTGGAAGACCCAGTACTTC.

The V gene is TRBV6-4, the J gene TRBJ2-5; the match to TRBD2 covers 8 bases. This CDR3 comprises 17 residues. Germline V lookup: CDR1 MRHNA, CDR2 SNTAGT. Trimming at V came to 9 bases and at J to 7 bases, leaving 22 bases not matched to a gene. DNA for the CDR3: TGTGCCAGACCTTCTCAACCGCGTGCGGGAGGCTCTGGGACCCAGTACTTC. Translated: CARPSQPRAGGSGTQYF.

This clonotype appeared a single time. V usage is TRBV18 and J usage is TRBJ2-2; D is unclear. The CDR3 totals 15 residues. The V end was cut by 0 bases, the J end by 5 bases, with 10 bases between. Germline CDR1 KGHSH, CDR2 LQKENI. The CDR3 sequence is CASSPPLTDTGELFF. CDR3 nucleotides: TGTGCCAGCTCACCACCGCTCACGGATACCGGGGAGCTGTTTTTT. Using reference TRBV18 and TRBJ2-2 for the parts outside the CDR3, the full variable domain is NAGVMQNPRHLVRRRGQEARLRCSPMKGHSHVYWYRQLPEEGLKFMVYLQKENIIDESGMPKERFSAEFPKEGPSILRIQQVVRGDSAAYFCASSPPLTDTGELFFGEGSRLTVL.

The chain is built from TRBV2 and TRBJ1-1, with TRBD1 matching 8 bases. J was trimmed by 3 bases and V by 8 bases; bases with no gene match: 2. This CDR3 comprises 12 residues. Germline CDR1 and CDR2: SNHLY and FYNNEI. As DNA, the CDR3 is TGTGCCAGCGGACAGGGCTACACTGAAGCTTTCTTT. It specifies CASGQGYTEAFF.

This clonotype showed up many times. V gene TRBV15 combines with J gene TRBJ1-5; D is ambiguous. This CDR3 region has 13 residues. Germline values: CDR1 LNHNV, CDR2 YYDKDF (reference sequence). The germline V and J ends were trimmed by 6 bases and 0 bases, with 6 bases remaining between them. CDR3 nucleotide sequence: TGTGCCACCAGGGCAGGTAGCAATCAGCCCCAGCATTTT. Translating it yields CATRAGSNQPQHF. Based on the CDR3 plus reference TRBV15 and TRBJ1-5, the full variable domain is DAMVIQNPRYQVTQFGKPVTLSCSQTLNHNVMYWYQQKSSQAPKLLFHYYDKDFNNEADTPDNFQSRRPNTSFCFLDIRSPGLGDTAMYLCATRAGSNQPQHFGDGTRLSIL.